Presented here are 31 T cell receptor beta chains from one specimen sequenced in a study of early stage breast cancer tumors. Sequencing was performed with immunoSEQ multiplex PCR; in TCRdb, only in-frame clones are kept and a portion is missing. The table lists 20,000 to 30,000 clones, roughly 67% of them singletons. Material: breast tumor tissue. These receptors all stem from a person in their sixties with breast cancer.

The rearrangement uses TRBV5-4 and TRBJ2-1, with 9 bases that match TRBD2. CDR1 is SGHNT, CDR2 YYREEE, per germline (reference sequence). The CDR3 covers 16 residues. V was clipped by 4 bases and J by 7 bases; unmatched bases: 12. In DNA form, the CDR3 reads TGTGCCAGCAGCAACCGGGACGCGGGAGGGAGGAATGAGCAGTTCTTC. Protein sequence: CASSNRDAGGRNEQFF.

This chain uses TRBV18 with TRBJ2-3, with 10 bases that match TRBD1. J gave up 1 base and V 6 bases, and 4 bases lay outside the gene matches. Germline assignment: CDR1 KGHSH and CDR2 LQKENI. CDR3 length: 15 residues. The CDR3 coding sequence is TGTGCCAGCTCTTCCGGGACAGGGGGCACAGATACGCAGTATTTT. Amino acids: CASSSGTGGTDTQYF.

The chain couples TRBV11-3 to TRBJ2-7; TRBD2 aligns across 12 bases. Germline values: CDR1 SGHNT, CDR2 YENEEA. The junction had 7 bases not matched to a gene; V was cut back by 1 base and J by 3 bases. The CDR3 has 17 amino acids. The CDR3 region has the DNA TGTGCCAGCAGCTTAGGCTCCGAACTAGCGGGAGGCTACGAGCAGTACTTC. It codes for CASSLGSELAGGYEQYF.

The genes are TRBV4-3 and TRBJ2-7; 10 bases agree with TRBD1. Germline trimming cut 3 bases from V and 3 bases from J; bases unmatched to any gene: 5. The CDR3 has 15 residues. Germline lookup yields CDR1 LGHNA and CDR2 YSLEER. Here the CDR3 DNA reads TGCGCCAGCAGCCATGGGACAGGGGTTAGCTACGAGCAGTACTTC. It translates to CASSHGTGVSYEQYF.

The J gene is TRBJ1-4, the V gene TRBV4-2; no clear D. This CDR3 region has 17 residues. The V gene lost 4 bases and the J gene lost 1 base, with 16 bases spanning the gap. The germline V gene has CDR1 LGHNA and CDR2 YNFKEQ. DNA of the CDR3: TGTGCCAGCAGCCTGTTGCAGGTAGATGGAACTAATGAAAAACTGTTTTTT. Translated: CASSLLQVDGTNEKLFF.

The rearrangement uses TRBV9 and TRBJ2-5, with D possibly TRBD2 on 6 matching bases. The CDR3 has 13 amino acids. Between the trimmed V and J ends, which lost 4 bases and 6 bases, there was a span of 13 bases. In germline, CDR1 is SGDLS, CDR2 YYNGEE. CDR3 nucleotides: TGTGCCAGCAGCTCACGACTAGAGCAGACCCAGTACTTC. Protein sequence: CASSSRLEQTQYF.

This clone is labeled medium-sized. This chain links TRBV6-1 with TRBJ1-2; D unresolved. V shed 6 bases and J shed 5 bases, with 13 bases lying between them. Germline V gene lookup returns CDR1 MNHNS and CDR2 SASEGT. CDR3 size: 13 residues. This chain's CDR3 is CASSEDGRYGYTF. The CDR3 coding sequence is TGTGCCAGCAGCGAGGACGGGAGATATGGCTACACCTTC.

V is TRBV6-1 and J is TRBJ1-1; 7 nucleotides line up with TRBD1. CDR1 and CDR2 from the germline V gene are MNHNS and SASEGT. V lost 6 bases and J lost 4; bases outside the gene matches: 11. There are 15 residues in the CDR3. CDR3 coding DNA: TGTGCCAGCAGCCCCATACGACAGGGCTCCACTGAAGCTTTCTTT. Amino acid sequence: CASSPIRQGSTEAFF.

A few counts support this clone. The chain combines TRBV20-1 with TRBJ2-7; the D is unclear. V lost 5 bases, J lost 7 bases, and 12 bases lay in between. The CDR3 covers 11 residues. The germline gives CDR1 DFQATT, CDR2 SNEGSKA (reference sequence). CDR3 sequence: CSAVANEEQYF. CDR3 in DNA: TGCAGTGCTGTCGCGAATGAGGAGCAGTACTTC.

This clone is labeled as medium-sized. The CDR3 DNA reads as TGTGCCAGCAGTTTTGGCAGGGTCTATGGCTACACCTTC. Translation gives CASSFGRVYGYTF. V usage is TRBV28 and J usage is TRBJ1-2, with a weak D call TRBD1 (5 bases). Per the germline V gene, CDR1 is MDHEN and CDR2 is SYDVKM. The CDR3 has 13 amino acids. Between the trimmed V and J ends, which lost 3 bases and 4 bases, there was a span of 9 bases.

This rearrangement joins TRBV29-1 to TRBJ2-3; 9 nucleotides line up with TRBD1. The CDR3 runs to 14 residues. Germline trimming cut 4 bases from V and 7 bases from J; bases unmatched to any gene: 9. Germline V gene lookup returns CDR1 SQVTM and CDR2 ANQGSEA. In DNA, the CDR3 is TGCAGCGTTGCATCCGGGACAGGGTGGAATACGCAGTATTTT. It specifies CSVASGTGWNTQYF.

This clone is judged large. The chain has TRBV7-9 and TRBJ2-1; TRBD2 matches 8 bases. This CDR3 comprises 14 residues. The germline CDR1 and CDR2 sequences are SEHNR and FQNEAQ (reference sequence). J was trimmed by 9 bases and V by 4 bases; bases with no gene match: 8. CDR3 DNA sequence: TGTGCCAGCAGCTCCGGACTAGCTAGAGGTGAGCAGTTCTTC. Encoded protein: CASSSGLARGEQFF. Using reference TRBV7-9 and TRBJ2-1 for the parts outside the CDR3, the full variable domain is DTGVSQNPRHKITKRGQNVTFRCDPISEHNRLYWYRQTLGQGPEFLTYFQNEAQLEKSRLLSDRFSAERPKGSFSTLEIQRTEQGDSAMYLCASSSGLARGEQFFGPGTRLTVL.

This sequence joins TRBV15 and TRBJ2-7; D perhaps matches TRBD2 (6 bases). The V and J ends lost 0 bases and 3 bases respectively, with 12 bases between them. CDR1 LNHNV and CDR2 YYDKDF come from the germline V gene (reference sequence). There are 15 residues in the CDR3. CDR3 sequence: CATSRDRGTVYEQYF. The CDR3 DNA is TGTGCCACCAGCAGAGATCGGGGGACGGTCTACGAGCAGTACTTC.

This rearrangement joins TRBV11-3 to TRBJ2-7; the match to TRBD1 covers 9 bases. Looked up from germline, CDR1 is SGHNT and CDR2 is YENEEA. J lost 6 bases, V lost 8 bases, and 11 bases had no gene match. This CDR3 region has 14 residues. As DNA, the CDR3 is TGTGCCAGCTCCTCCGGGACAGGGTCCGGCGAGCAGTACTTC. It specifies CASSSGTGSGEQYF. The full variable domain, with the rest looked up from reference TRBV11-3 and TRBJ2-7, is EAGVVQSPRYKIIEKKQPVAFWCNPISGHNTLYWYLQNLGQGPELLIRYENEEAVDDSQLPKDRFSAERLKGVDSTLKIQPAELGDSAVYLCASSSGTGSGEQYFGPGTRLTVT.

In DNA form, the CDR3 reads TGTGCCAGTTTCACAGGTAATAGCAATCAGCCCCAGCATTTT. Translated: CASFTGNSNQPQHF. V gene TRBV19 combines with J gene TRBJ1-5, with D perhaps matching TRBD1 (5 bases). Trimming shortened V by 8 bases and J by 0 bases, and 11 bases separated the two germline ends. The CDR3 has 14 amino acids. Looked up from germline, CDR1 is LNHDA and CDR2 is SQIVND (reference sequence).

The rearrangement links TRBV29-1 to TRBJ1-2; TRBD1 matches 10 bases. The length of the CDR3 is 12 residues. V lost 6 bases, J lost 10 bases, and 8 bases stayed unmatched. The germline gives CDR1 SQVTM, CDR2 ANQGSEA. The DNA of the CDR3 is TGCAGCGTGCAGTGGGGACAGGGGTACTACACCTTC. Its translation is CSVQWGQGYYTF.

The chain recombines TRBV19 with TRBJ2-7, with 9 bases fitting TRBD1. In germline, CDR1 is LNHDA, CDR2 SQIVND (reference sequence). The junction had 11 bases not matched to a gene; V was cut back by 3 bases and J by 5 bases. The CDR3 has 16 residues. In DNA, the CDR3 is TGTGCCAGTAGTATGTCCGGGACAGGGAGTTTCGACGAGCAGTACTTC. Residues: CASSMSGTGSFDEQYF.

The rearrangement joins TRBV11-3 to TRBJ2-7, with 8 bases matching TRBD2. J was trimmed by 6 bases and V by 5 bases; bases with no gene match: 15. The CDR3 length is 16 residues. The germline V gene has CDR1 SGHNT and CDR2 YENEEA. CDR3 residues: CASSTYSTGTRGEQYF. DNA for the CDR3: TGTGCCAGCAGCACCTACTCCACCGGGACTAGAGGCGAGCAGTACTTC.

The chain carries TRBV7-2 and TRBJ1-4; D ambiguous. This CDR3 comprises 14 residues. The germline V gene encodes CDR1 SGHTA and CDR2 FQGNSA. Deletions cut 3 bases from V and 7 bases from J, with 12 bases between. The CDR3 DNA is TGTGCCAGCAGCTTTCGTAGTGCGGGTGAAAAACTGTTTTTT. Its translation: CASSFRSAGEKLFF.

Only a few counts were recorded for this clone. This sequence joins TRBV27 and TRBJ2-2; 11 bases align to TRBD2. This CDR3 comprises 17 residues. Germline CDR1 reads MNHEY; CDR2 reads SMNVEV (reference sequence). J was trimmed by 3 bases and V by 4 bases; bases with no gene match: 7. The CDR3 DNA follows: TGTGCCAGCAGTTCCGCGGAGGGACTAGCGGACACCGGGGAGCTGTTTTTT. Encoded protein: CASSSAEGLADTGELFF.

The chain carries TRBV30 and TRBJ2-1; unclear D gene. This CDR3 spans 12 amino acids. Germline V gives CDR1 GTSNPN, CDR2 SVGIG (reference sequence). V lost 3 bases, J lost 10 bases, and 13 bases lay in between. CDR3 sequence reads: CAWSALKREQFF. In DNA, the CDR3 is TGTGCCTGGAGCGCCCTCAAGCGAGAGCAGTTCTTC.

J is TRBJ1-1 and V is TRBV4-3; no reliable D call. The CDR3 is 19 residues long. V was cut by 1 base and J by 1 base, with 22 bases left in between. Looked up from germline, CDR1 is LGHNA and CDR2 is YSLEER. The CDR3, as DNA: TGCGCCAGCAGCCAAGGTATTTCTTGGCGGGAGGAGAAGAACACTGAAGCTTTCTTT. Translation gives CASSQGISWREEKNTEAFF.

This clone was recorded many times. The chain recombines TRBV12-1 with TRBJ1-2. TRBV12-1 constitutes a pseudogene. The CDR3 covers 14 residues. CDR3 DNA sequence: TGTGCCAGCAACTTGCGGGAGGGGAACTATGGCTACACCTTC. It codes for CASNLREGNYGYTF.

CDR3 coding DNA: TGTGCCAGCAGCGTACAACCGAACACTGAAGCTTTCTTT. It yields the protein CASSVQPNTEAFF. This sequence joins TRBV7-3 and TRBJ1-1; D gene ambiguous. From germline, CDR1 is SGHTA and CDR2 FQGTGA. The CDR3 extends over 13 amino acids. V gave up 5 bases and J gave up 1 base, with 8 bases separating them.

The chain is built from TRBV7-2 and TRBJ2-4; 12 nucleotides align to TRBD2. V gave up 4 bases and J gave up 8 bases; unmatched junction bases: 12. Germline V gene lookup returns CDR1 SGHTA and CDR2 FQGNSA. The CDR3 extends over 17 amino acids. The CDR3 region is CASSSGLAGARSDIQYF. CDR3 nucleotides: TGTGCCAGCAGCTCGGGACTAGCGGGCGCGAGGTCAGACATTCAGTACTTC.

The chain couples TRBV7-2 to TRBJ1-1; the match to TRBD1 covers 7 bases. The germline gives CDR1 SGHTA, CDR2 FQGNSA. With V trimmed by 4 bases and J by 1 base, 0 bases remained unmatched. The CDR3 extends over 13 amino acids. CDR3 residues: CASSWTGNTEAFF. The CDR3 nucleotides read TGTGCCAGCAGCTGGACAGGGAACACTGAAGCTTTCTTT.

This chain connects TRBV10-3 to TRBJ2-1; 9 positions agree with TRBD2. The junction had 12 bases not matched to a gene; V was cut back by 4 bases and J by 8 bases. Germline V gene lookup returns CDR1 ENHRY and CDR2 SYGVKD. This CDR3 contains 16 residues. This CDR3 is CAISGPGSGRSDEQFF. CDR3 nucleotide sequence: TGTGCCATCAGTGGGCCAGGAAGCGGGAGGAGCGATGAGCAGTTCTTC.

This chain uses TRBV30 with TRBJ1-2, with a possible D match to TRBD1 (6 bases). Trimming removed 4 bases at V and 6 bases at J, with 18 bases between. The CDR3 sequence is 14 residues long. The V gene's germline CDR1 is GTSNPN and CDR2 SVGIG (reference sequence). The CDR3 DNA follows: TGTGCCTGGACCCTTTACAGGGAAGGAGATGGCTACACCTTC. Encoded protein: CAWTLYREGDGYTF.

In its sample, this clone was seen a few times. V is TRBV6-1 and J is TRBJ2-1, with D tentatively TRBD1 (5 bases). V dropped 5 bases and J dropped 3 bases, with 11 bases sitting between them. The CDR3 loop spans 14 amino acids. Germline assignment: CDR1 MNHNS and CDR2 SASEGT. The CDR3 protein is CASSNSRDYNEQFF. The CDR3 DNA is TGTGCCAGCAGTAACTCCAGGGACTACAATGAGCAGTTCTTC.

The table lists this clone with a count of one. The V call is TRBV4-1, the J call TRBJ1-4; the D gene is possibly TRBD1 (5 bases). Germline V CDR1 and CDR2: MGHRA, YSYEKL. V dropped 0 bases and J dropped 6 bases, with 17 bases sitting between them. The CDR3 extends over 17 amino acids. The CDR3 here is CASSQEDVGTPDEKLFF. CDR3 sequence (DNA): TGCGCCAGCAGCCAAGAGGACGTCGGGACTCCTGATGAAAAACTGTTTTTT.

The chain links TRBV28 to TRBJ2-7; D may be TRBD2 (6 bases). This CDR3 is 16 amino acids long. V gave up 5 bases and J gave up 2 bases, with 19 bases separating them. Germline V gives CDR1 MDHEN, CDR2 SYDVKM. This CDR3 reads CASSPVLNAGPYEQYF. The CDR3 coding sequence is TGTGCCAGCAGTCCCGTCCTGAATGCGGGACCCTACGAGCAGTACTTC.